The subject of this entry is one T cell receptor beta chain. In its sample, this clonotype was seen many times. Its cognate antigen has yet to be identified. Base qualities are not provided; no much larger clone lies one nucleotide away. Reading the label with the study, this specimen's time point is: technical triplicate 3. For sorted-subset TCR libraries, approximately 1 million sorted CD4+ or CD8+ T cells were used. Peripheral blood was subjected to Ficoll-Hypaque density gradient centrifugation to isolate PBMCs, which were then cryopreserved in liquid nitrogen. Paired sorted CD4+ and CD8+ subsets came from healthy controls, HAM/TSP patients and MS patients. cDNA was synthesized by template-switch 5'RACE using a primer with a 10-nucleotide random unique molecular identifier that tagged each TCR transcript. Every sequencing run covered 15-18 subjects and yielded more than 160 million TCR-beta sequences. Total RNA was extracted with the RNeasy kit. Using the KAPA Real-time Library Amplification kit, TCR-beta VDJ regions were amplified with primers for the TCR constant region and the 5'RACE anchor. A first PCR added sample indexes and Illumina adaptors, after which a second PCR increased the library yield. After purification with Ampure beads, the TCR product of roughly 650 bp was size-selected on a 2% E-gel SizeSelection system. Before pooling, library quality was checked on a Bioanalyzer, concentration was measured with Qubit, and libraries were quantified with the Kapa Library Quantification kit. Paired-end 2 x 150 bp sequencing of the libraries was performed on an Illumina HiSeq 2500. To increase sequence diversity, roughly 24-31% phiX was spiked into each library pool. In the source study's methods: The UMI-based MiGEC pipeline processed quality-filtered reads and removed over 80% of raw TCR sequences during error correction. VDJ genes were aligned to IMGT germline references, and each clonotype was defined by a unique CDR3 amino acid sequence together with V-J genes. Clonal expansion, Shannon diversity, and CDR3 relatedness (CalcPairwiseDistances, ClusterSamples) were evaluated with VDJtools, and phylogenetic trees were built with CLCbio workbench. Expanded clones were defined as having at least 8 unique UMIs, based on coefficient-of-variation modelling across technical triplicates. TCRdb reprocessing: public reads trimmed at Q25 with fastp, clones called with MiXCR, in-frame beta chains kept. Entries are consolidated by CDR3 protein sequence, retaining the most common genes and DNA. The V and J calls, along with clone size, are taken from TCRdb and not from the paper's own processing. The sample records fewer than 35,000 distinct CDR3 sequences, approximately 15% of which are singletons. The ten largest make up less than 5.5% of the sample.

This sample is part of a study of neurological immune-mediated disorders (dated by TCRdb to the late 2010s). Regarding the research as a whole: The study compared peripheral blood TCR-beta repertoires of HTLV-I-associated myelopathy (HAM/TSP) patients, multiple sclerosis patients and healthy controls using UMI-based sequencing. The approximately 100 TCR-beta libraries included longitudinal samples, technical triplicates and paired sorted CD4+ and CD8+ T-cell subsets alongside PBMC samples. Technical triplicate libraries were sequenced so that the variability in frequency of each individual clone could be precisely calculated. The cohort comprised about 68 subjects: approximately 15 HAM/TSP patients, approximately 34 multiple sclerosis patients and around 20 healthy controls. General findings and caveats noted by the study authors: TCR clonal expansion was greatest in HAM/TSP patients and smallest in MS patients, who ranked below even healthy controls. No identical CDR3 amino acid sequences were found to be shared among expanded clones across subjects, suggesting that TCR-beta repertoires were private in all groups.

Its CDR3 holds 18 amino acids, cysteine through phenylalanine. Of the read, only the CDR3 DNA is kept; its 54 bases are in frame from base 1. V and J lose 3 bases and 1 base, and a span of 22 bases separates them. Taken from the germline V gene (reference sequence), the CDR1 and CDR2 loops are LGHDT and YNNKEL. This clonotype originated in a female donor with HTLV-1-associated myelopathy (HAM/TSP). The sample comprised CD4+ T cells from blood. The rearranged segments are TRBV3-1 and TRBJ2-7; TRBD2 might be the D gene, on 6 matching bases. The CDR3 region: CASSQVVGYGRRSYEQYF. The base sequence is TGTGCCAGCAGCCAGGTGGTGGGCTATGGGAGGAGATCCTACGAGCAGTACTTC.